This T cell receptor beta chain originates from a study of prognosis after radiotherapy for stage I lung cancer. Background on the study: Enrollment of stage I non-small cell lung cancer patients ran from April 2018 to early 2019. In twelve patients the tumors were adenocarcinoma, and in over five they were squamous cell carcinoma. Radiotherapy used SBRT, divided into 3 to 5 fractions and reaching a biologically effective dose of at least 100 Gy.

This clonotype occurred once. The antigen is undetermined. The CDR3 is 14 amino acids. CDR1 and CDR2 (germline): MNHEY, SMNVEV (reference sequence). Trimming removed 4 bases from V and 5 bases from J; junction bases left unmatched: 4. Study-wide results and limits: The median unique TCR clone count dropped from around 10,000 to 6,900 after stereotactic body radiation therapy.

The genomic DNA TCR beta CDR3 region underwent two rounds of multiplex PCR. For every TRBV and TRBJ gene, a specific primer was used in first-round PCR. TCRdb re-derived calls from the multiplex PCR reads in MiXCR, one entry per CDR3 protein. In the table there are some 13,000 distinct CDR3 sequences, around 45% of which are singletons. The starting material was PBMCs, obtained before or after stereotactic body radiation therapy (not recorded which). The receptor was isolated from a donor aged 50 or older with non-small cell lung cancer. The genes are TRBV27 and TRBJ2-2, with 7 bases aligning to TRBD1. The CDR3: CASSSQGVTGELFF. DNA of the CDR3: TGTGCCAGCAGTTCTCAGGGGGTTACCGGGGAGCTGTTTTTT.